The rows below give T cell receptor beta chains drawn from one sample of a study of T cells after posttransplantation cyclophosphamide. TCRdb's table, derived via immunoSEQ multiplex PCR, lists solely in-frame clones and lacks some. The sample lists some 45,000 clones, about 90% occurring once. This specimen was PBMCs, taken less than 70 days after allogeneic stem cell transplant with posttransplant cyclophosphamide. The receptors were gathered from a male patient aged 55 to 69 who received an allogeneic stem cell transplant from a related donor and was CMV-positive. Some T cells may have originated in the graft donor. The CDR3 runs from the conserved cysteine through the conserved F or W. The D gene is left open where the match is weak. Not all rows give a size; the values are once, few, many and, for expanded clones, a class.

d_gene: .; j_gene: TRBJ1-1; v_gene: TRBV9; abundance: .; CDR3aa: CASSGQTAEAFF; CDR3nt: TGTGCCAGCAGCGGCCAGACAGCTGAAGCTTTCTTT
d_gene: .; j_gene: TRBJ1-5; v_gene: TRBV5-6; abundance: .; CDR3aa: CASSLASEDQPQHF; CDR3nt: TGTGCCAGCAGCTTGGCCAGTGAAGATCAGCCCCAGCATTTT
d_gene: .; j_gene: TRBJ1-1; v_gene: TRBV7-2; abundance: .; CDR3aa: CASSPALQAFF; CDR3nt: TGTGCCAGCAGCCCCGCACTGCAAGCTTTCTTT
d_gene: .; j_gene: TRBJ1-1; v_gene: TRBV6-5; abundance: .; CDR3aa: CASSGVGRANTEAFF; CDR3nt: TGTGCCAGCAGCGGTGTAGGCAGGGCGAACACTGAAGCTTTCTTT
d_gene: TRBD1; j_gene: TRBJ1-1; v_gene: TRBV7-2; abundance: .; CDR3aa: CASSLRGDRGLGVSEAFF; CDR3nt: TGTGCCAGCAGCTTAAGAGGGGACAGGGGTTTAGGAGTCTCTGAAGCTTTCTTT
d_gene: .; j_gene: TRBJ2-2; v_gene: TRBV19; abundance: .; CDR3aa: CASSTLPGELFF; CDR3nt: TGTGCCAGTAGTACACTACCAGGGGAGCTGTTTTTT
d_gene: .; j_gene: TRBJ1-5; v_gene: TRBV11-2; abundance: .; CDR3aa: CASSLDWQVNQPQHF; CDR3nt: TGTGCCAGCAGCTTAGATTGGCAGGTCAATCAGCCCCAGCATTTT
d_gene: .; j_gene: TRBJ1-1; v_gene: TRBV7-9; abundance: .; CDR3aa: CASSPSVARTEAFF; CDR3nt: TGTGCCAGCAGCCCCAGCGTGGCTCGCACTGAAGCTTTCTTT
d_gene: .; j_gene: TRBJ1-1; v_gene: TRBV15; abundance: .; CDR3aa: CATSRDPSTEAFF; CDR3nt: TGTGCCACCAGCAGAGACCCTTCCACTGAAGCTTTCTTT
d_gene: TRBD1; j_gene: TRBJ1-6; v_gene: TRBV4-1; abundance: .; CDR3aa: CASSRARDRGTSSYNSPLHF; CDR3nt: TGCGCCAGCAGCCGCGCCCGGGACAGGGGGACGAGCTCCTATAATTCACCCCTCCACTTT
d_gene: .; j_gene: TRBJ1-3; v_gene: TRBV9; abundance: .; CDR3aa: CASSPHPSSGNTIYF; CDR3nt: TGTGCCAGCAGCCCCCACCCGAGCTCTGGAAACACCATATATTTT
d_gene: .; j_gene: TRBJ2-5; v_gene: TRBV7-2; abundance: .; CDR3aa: CASSSQAEFVPRAQYF; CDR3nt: TGTGCCAGCAGCTCCCAGGCGGAATTTGTTCCGCGGGCGCAGTACTTC
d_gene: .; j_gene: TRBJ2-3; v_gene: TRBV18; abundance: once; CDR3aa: CASSAGAEDTQYF; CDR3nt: TGTGCCAGCTCCGCAGGGGCAGAAGATACGCAGTATTTT
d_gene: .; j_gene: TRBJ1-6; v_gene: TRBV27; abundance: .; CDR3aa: CASTWRHFATPLHF; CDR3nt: TGTGCCAGCACTTGGCGACACTTCGCTACACCCCTCCACTTT
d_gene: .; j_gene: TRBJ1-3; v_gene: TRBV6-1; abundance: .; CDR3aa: CASHLSSGNTIYF; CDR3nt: TGTGCCAGCCACCTGAGCTCTGGAAACACCATATATTTT
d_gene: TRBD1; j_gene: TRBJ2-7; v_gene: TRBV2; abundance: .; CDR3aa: CASTRGDSGYEQYF; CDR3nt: TGTGCCAGCACCCGAGGGGACAGCGGCTACGAGCAGTACTTC
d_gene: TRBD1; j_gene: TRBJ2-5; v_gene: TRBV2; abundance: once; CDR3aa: CASSASLGTGEETQYF; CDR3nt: TGTGCCAGCAGCGCCTCTCTCGGGACAGGGGAAGAGACCCAGTACTTC
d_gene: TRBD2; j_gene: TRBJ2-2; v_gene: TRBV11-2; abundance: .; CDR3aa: CASSVLAGGNAGELFF; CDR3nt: TGTGCCAGCAGCGTATTAGCGGGGGGTAACGCCGGGGAGCTGTTTTTT
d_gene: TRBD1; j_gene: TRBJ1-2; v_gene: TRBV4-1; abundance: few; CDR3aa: CASSQRDRGGGYTF; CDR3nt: TGCGCCAGCAGCCAACGGGACAGGGGAGGTGGCTACACCTTC
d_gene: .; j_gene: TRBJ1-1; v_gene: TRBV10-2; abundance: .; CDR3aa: CASSEQGHTEAFF; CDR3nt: TGCGCCAGCAGTGAACAGGGACACACTGAAGCTTTCTTT
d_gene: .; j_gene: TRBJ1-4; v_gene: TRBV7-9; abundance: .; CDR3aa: CASAAAGWNEKLFF; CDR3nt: TGTGCCAGCGCCGCGGCAGGGTGGAATGAAAAACTGTTTTTT
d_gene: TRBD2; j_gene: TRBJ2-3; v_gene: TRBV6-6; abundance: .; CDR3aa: CASQRGVSDTQYF; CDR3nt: TGTGCCAGCCAGCGGGGGGTATCAGATACGCAGTATTTT
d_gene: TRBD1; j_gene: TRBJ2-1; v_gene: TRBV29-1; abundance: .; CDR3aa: CSGGQVMNEQFF; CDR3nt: TGCAGCGGGGGACAGGTTATGAATGAGCAGTTCTTC
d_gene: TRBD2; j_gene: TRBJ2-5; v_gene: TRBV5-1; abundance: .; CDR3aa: CASSLIAGGPETQYF; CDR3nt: TGCGCCAGCAGCCTAATAGCGGGGGGGCCAGAGACCCAGTACTTC
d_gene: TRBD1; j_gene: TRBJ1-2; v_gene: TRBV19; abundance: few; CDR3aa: CASSYGTANYGYTF; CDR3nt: TGTGCCAGTAGTTACGGGACAGCTAACTATGGCTACACCTTC
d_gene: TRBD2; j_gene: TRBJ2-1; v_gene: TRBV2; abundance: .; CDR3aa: CASSRLAGGPDEQFF; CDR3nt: TGTGCCAGCAGCCGCCTAGCGGGGGGGCCAGATGAGCAGTTCTTC
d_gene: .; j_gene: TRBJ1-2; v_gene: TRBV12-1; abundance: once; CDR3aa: CASSFRVRSPGTGVSPGYTF; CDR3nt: TGTGCCAGCAGCTTTCGGGTTCGGTCGCCCGGGACAGGGGTCTCCCCGGGCTACACCTTC
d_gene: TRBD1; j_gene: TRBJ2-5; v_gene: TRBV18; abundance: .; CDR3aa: CASSPPPGQGAGETQYF; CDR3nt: TGTGCCAGCTCACCACCGCCGGGACAGGGGGCTGGAGAGACCCAGTACTTC
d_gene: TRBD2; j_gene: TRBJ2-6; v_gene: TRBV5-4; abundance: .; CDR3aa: CASSSRTSGYSGANVLTF; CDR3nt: TGTGCCAGCAGCTCAAGGACTAGCGGCTACTCTGGGGCCAACGTCCTGACTTTC
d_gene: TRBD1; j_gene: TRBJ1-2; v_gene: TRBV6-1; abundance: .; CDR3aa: CASSAGQGEANYGYTF; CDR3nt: TGTGCCAGCAGTGCGGGACAGGGGGAAGCTAACTATGGCTACACCTTC
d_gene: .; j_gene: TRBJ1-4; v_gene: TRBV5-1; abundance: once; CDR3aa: CASSRGISNEKLFF; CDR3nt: TGCGCCAGCAGCCGAGGGATTTCTAATGAAAAACTGTTTTTT
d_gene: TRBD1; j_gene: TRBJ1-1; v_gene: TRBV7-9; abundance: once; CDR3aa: CASSLDRGRNTEAFF; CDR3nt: TGTGCCAGCAGCTTAGACAGGGGGCGGAACACTGAAGCTTTCTTT
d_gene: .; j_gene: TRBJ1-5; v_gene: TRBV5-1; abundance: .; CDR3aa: CASSLSGNNQPQHF; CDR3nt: TGCGCCAGCAGCTTGTCCGGGAACAATCAGCCCCAGCATTTT
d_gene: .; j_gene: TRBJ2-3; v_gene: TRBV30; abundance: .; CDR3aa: CAWSVASDTQYF; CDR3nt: TGTGCCTGGAGTGTAGCCTCAGATACGCAGTATTTT
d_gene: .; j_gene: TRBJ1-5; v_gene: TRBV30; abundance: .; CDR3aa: CAWSVSSNQPQHF; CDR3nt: TGTGCCTGGAGTGTAAGCAGCAATCAGCCCCAGCATTTT
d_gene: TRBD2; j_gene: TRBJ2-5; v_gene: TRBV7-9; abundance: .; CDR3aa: CASSLATSGGWQETQYF; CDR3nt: TGTGCCAGCAGCTTAGCAACTAGCGGGGGGTGGCAAGAGACCCAGTACTTC
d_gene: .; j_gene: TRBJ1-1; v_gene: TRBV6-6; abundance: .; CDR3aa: CASSYWEGEGIIF; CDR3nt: TGTGCCAGCAGTTACTGGGAGGGGGAGGGAATTATCTTT
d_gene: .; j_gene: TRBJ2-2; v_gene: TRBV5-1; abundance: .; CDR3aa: CASSLRDTGELFF; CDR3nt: TGCGCCAGCAGCTTGCGGGACACCGGGGAGCTGTTTTTT
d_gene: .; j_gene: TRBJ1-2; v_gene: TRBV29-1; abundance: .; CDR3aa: CSVAGNYGYTF; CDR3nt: TGCAGCGTTGCCGGTAACTATGGCTACACCTTC
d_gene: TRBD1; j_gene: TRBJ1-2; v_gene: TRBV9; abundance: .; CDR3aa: CASREYGTAYGYTF; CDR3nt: TGTGCCAGCAGAGAGTATGGGACAGCATATGGCTACACCTTC
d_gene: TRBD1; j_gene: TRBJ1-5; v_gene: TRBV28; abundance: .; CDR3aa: CASSPVRTGGNQPQHF; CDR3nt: TGTGCCAGCAGTCCAGTCCGGACAGGGGGCAATCAGCCCCAGCATTTT
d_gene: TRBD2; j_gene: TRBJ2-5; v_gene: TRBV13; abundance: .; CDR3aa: CASSSTSEEETQYF; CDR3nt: TGTGCCAGCAGCTCTACTAGCGAGGAAGAGACCCAGTACTTC
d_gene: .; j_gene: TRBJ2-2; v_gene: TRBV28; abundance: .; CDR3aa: CASSGHLNTGELFF; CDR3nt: TGTGCCAGCAGTGGACACCTGAACACCGGGGAGCTGTTTTTT
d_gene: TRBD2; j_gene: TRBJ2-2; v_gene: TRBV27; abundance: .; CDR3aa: CASSLFAGGGGELFF; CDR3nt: TGTGCCAGCAGTTTGTTTGCCGGGGGGGGCGGGGAGCTGTTTTTT
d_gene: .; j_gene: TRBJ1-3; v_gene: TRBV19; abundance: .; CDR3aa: CASINQRDTIYF; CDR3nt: TGTGCCAGTATTAACCAACGAGACACCATATATTTT
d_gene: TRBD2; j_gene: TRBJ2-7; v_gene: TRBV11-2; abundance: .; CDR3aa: CASSFERGSYEQYF; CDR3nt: TGTGCCAGCAGCTTCGAGCGGGGCTCCTACGAGCAGTACTTC
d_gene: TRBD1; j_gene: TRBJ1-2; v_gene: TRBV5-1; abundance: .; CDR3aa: CASSLTGTGGPTNYGYTF; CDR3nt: TGCGCCAGCAGCTTGACCGGGACAGGTGGACCCACTAACTATGGCTACACCTTC
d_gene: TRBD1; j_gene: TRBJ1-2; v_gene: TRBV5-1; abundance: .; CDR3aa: CASSPSGQGAEGYTF; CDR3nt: TGCGCCAGCAGCCCCTCGGGACAGGGGGCTGAGGGCTACACCTTC
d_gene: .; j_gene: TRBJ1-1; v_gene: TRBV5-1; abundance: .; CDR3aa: CASSLARTDTEAFF; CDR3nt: TGCGCCAGCAGCTTGGCTCGGACAGACACTGAAGCTTTCTTT
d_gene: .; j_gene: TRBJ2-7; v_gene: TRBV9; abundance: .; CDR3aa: CASSVVSDGVNEQYF; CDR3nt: TGTGCCAGCAGCGTAGTGAGTGACGGGGTCAACGAGCAGTACTTC
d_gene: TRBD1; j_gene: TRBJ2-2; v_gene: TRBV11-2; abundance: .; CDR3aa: CASSSMGQWAGELFF; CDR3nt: TGTGCCAGCAGTTCTATGGGACAGTGGGCCGGGGAGCTGTTTTTT
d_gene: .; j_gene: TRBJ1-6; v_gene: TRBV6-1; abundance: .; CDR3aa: CASMTDNNSPLHF; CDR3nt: TGTGCCAGTATGACAGATAATAATTCACCCCTCCACTTT
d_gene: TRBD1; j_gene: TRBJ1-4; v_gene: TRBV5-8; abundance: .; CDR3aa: CASSGQGREKLFF; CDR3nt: TGTGCCAGCAGCGGACAGGGGCGAGAAAAACTGTTTTTT
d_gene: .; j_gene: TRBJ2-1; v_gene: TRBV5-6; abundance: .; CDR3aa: CASSWAGRGLSSEQFF; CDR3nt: TGTGCCAGCAGCTGGGCCGGGCGGGGCCTTTCCAGTGAGCAGTTCTTC
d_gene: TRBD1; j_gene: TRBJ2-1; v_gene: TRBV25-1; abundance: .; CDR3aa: CASSEYRKTGGYNEQFF; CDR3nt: TGTGCCAGCAGTGAATATAGAAAGACAGGGGGCTACAATGAGCAGTTCTTC